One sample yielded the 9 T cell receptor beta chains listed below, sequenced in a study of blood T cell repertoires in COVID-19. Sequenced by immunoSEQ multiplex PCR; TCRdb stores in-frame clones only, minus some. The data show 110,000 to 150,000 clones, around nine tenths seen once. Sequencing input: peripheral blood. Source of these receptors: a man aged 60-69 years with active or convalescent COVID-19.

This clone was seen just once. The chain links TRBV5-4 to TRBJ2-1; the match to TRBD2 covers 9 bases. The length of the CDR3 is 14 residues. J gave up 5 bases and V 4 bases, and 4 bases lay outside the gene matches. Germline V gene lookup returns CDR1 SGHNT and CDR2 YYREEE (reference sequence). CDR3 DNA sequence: TGTGCCAGCAGCAGGGGACTAGCCAACAATGAGCAGTTCTTC. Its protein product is CASSRGLANNEQFF.

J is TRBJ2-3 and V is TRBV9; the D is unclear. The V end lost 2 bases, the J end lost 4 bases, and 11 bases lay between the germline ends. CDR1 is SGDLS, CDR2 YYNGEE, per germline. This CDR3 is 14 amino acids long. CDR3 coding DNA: TGTGCCAGCAGCGTTTTGTCCCTATCAGATACGCAGTATTTT. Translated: CASSVLSLSDTQYF.

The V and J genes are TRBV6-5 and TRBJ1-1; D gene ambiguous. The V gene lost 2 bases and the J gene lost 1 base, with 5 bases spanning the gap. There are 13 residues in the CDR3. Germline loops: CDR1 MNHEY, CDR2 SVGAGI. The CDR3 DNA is TGTGCCAGCAGTTACGAGTGGAACACTGAAGCTTTCTTT. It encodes CASSYEWNTEAFF.

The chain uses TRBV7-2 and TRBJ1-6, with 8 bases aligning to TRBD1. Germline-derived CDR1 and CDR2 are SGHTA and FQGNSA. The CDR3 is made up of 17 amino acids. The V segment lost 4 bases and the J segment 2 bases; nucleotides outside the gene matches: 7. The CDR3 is CASSSSGQGPYNSPLHF. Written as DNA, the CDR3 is TGTGCCAGCAGCTCCTCCGGACAGGGACCCTATAATTCACCCCTCCACTTT.

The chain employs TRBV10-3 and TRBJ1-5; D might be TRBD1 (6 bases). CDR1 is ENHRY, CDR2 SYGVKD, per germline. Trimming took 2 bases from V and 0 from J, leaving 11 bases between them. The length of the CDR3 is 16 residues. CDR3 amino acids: CAISEQRGGSNQPQHF. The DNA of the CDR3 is TGTGCCATCAGTGAGCAAAGAGGGGGTAGCAATCAGCCCCAGCATTTT.

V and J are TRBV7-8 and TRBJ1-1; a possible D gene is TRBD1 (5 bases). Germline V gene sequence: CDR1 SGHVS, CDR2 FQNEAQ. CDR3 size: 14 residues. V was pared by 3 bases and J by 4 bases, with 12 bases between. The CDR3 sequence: CASSLPQVTTEAFF. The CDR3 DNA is TGTGCCAGCAGCTTGCCACAGGTTACCACTGAAGCTTTCTTT.

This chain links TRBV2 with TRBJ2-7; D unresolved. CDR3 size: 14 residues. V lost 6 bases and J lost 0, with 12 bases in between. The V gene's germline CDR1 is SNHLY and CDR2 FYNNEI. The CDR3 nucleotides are TGTGCCAGCAGCCCCACGACTCTCTCCTACGAGCAGTACTTC. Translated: CASSPTTLSYEQYF.

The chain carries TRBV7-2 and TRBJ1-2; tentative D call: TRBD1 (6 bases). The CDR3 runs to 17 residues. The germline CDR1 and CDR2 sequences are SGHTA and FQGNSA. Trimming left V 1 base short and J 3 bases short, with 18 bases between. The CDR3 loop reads CASSLVATGTPHYGYTF. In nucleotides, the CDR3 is TGTGCCAGCAGCTTAGTGGCAACCGGGACACCTCACTATGGCTACACCTTC. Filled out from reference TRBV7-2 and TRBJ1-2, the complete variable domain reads GAGVSQSPSNKVTEKGKDVELRCDPISGHTALYWYRQSLGQGLEFLIYFQGNSAPDKSGLPSDRFSAERTGGSVSTLTIQRTQQEDSAVYLCASSLVATGTPHYGYTFGSGTRLTVV.

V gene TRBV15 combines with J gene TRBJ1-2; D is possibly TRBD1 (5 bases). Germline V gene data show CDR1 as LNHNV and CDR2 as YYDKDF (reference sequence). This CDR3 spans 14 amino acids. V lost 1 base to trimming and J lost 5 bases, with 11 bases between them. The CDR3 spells CATSRGGAGYGYTF. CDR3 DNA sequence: TGTGCCACCAGCAGAGGTGGGGCTGGGTATGGCTACACCTTC.